A selection of T cell receptor beta chains follows, all from one sample in a study of breast tumors, draining lymph nodes, adjacent tissues. In TCRdb, the multiplex PCR reads were re-called with MiXCR into one record per CDR3 protein. The sample records some 21,000 distinct CDR3 sequences, 41% being singletons. Material for sequencing was breast tumor tissue. The receptors were sampled from a female donor with breast cancer. Some clones in this sample may be carry-over from other donors' samples. Each CDR3 is given with its conserved first and last residue. The D gene is left open where the match is weak. Clone size, where shown, is once, few, many, or a class for clones that have expanded.

CDR3	DNA	size	V	J	D	length
CASSEAGWGNTIYF	TGTGCCAGCAGTGAAGCAGGGTGGGGAAACACCATATATTTT	-	TRBV2	TRBJ1-3	-	14
CASSPTRGRDGELFF	TGTGCCAGCTCACCTACCCGGGGACGGGACGGGGAGCTGTTTTTT	many	TRBV18	TRBJ2-2	-	15
CASSHGGPETQYF	TGTGCCAGCAGCCATGGGGGTCCAGAGACCCAGTACTTC	few	TRBV5-4	TRBJ2-5	-	13
CATSSPGLAVNTGELFF	TGTGCCACCAGCAGTCCAGGGCTAGCGGTGAACACCGGGGAGCTGTTTTTT	many	TRBV15	TRBJ2-2	TRBD2	17
CATSVSGGGELFF	TGTGCCACCAGTGTTAGCGGGGGCGGGGAGCTGTTTTTT	-	TRBV24-1	TRBJ2-2	TRBD2	13
CASSPYRQGLTDTQYF	TGCGCCAGCAGCCCCTATCGACAGGGGTTAACAGATACGCAGTATTTT	-	TRBV5-1	TRBJ2-3	TRBD1	16
CSARVPLAGVVIDTQYF	TGCAGTGCTAGAGTTCCTTTAGCGGGGGTGGTTATAGATACGCAGTATTTT	few	TRBV20-1	TRBJ2-3	TRBD2	17
CASSSIDWPGELFF	TGCGCCAGCAGCTCGATCGATTGGCCCGGGGAGCTGTTTTTT	many	TRBV5-1	TRBJ2-2	-	14
CASSLGTSGLTDTQYF	TGTGCCAGCAGCTTAGGGACTAGCGGTCTCACAGATACGCAGTATTTT	many	TRBV5-5	TRBJ2-3	TRBD2	16
CSVEGTGHYGCTF	TGCAGCGTTGAAGGGACAGGTCACTATGGCTGCACCTTC	-	TRBV29-1	TRBJ1-2	TRBD1	13
CASSFTGTGVSPLHF	TGTGCCAGCAGCTTCACCGGGACAGGGGTCTCACCCCTCCACTTT	-	TRBV7-9	TRBJ1-6	TRBD1	15
CASSYSRGETQYF	TGTGCCAGCAGTTACTCGAGGGGTGAGACCCAGTACTTC	-	TRBV6-2/TRBV6-3	TRBJ2-5	-	13
CASTRRPGSDQETQYF	TGCGCCAGCACCCGGAGGCCCGGTTCCGACCAAGAGACCCAGTACTTC	medium-sized	TRBV5-1	TRBJ2-5	-	16
CSANRGNQPQHF	TGCAGTGCTAACAGGGGTAATCAGCCCCAGCATTTT	-	TRBV20-1	TRBJ1-5	TRBD1	12
CASSVGQGLHEQYF	TGCGCCAGCAGCGTTGGACAGGGTTTGCACGAGCAGTACTTC	many	TRBV4-1	TRBJ2-7	TRBD1	14
CASSPRDSRNSPLHF	TGTGCCAGCAGCCCCCGGGACAGTCGCAATTCACCCCTCCACTTT	-	TRBV7-2	TRBJ1-6	TRBD1	15
CSVGPTGQGNYGYTF	TGCAGCGTTGGACCAACGGGACAGGGGAACTATGGCTACACCTTC	-	TRBV29-1	TRBJ1-2	TRBD1	15
CASSPGQGASTGELFF	TGTGCCAGCAGTCCGGGACAGGGGGCGAGCACCGGGGAGCTGTTTTTT	many	TRBV12-3/TRBV12-4	TRBJ2-2	TRBD1	16
CASSPAGRRLETF	TGTGCCAGCTCACCAGCGGGGCGAAGACTAGAGACCTTC	few	TRBV18	TRBJ1-2	-	13
CASSLGSNQPQHF	TGTGCCAGCAGCCTAGGTAGCAATCAGCCCCAGCATTTT	-	TRBV12-3/TRBV12-4	TRBJ1-5	-	13
CASSSDRPWDEQYF	TGTGCCAGTAGTTCTGACAGGCCGTGGGACGAGCAGTACTTC	few	TRBV19	TRBJ2-7	-	14
CASLGASYNEQFF	TGTGCCAGCCTCGGGGCCTCCTACAATGAGCAGTTCTTC	many	TRBV11-2	TRBJ2-1	-	13
CASSLAGVSSYNEQFF	TGTGCCAGCAGCTTGGCCGGGGTAAGCTCCTACAATGAGCAGTTCTTC	many	TRBV7-8	TRBJ2-1	-	16